This passage covers 11 T cell receptor beta chains from one sample sequenced in a study of blood T cells in healthy people across ages. A J-beta primer mix and a sample-barcoded 5' primer were used in a second PCR of roughly 7 to 12 cycles. A single record per CDR3 protein comes from TCRdb applying MiXCR to the 5' RACE reads. The sample includes around 580,000 distinct CDR3 sequences, 40% to 50% of them seen just once. What was sequenced was blood. These receptors all come from a man aged 80 or over in good health.

The sample holds many counts of this clonotype. The V call is TRBV6-5, the J call TRBJ2-1, with 8 nucleotides matching TRBD1. CDR3 length: 16 residues. Germline loops: CDR1 MNHEY, CDR2 SVGAGI. The ends lost 5 bases at V and 0 bases at J; junction bases unmatched: 6. CDR3 region: CASSTRDRSSYNEQFF. The DNA of the CDR3 is TGTGCCAGCAGTACTCGGGACAGGAGCTCCTACAATGAGCAGTTCTTC.

V and J are TRBV7-2 and TRBJ1-2, with 7 bases fitting TRBD1. CDR1 SGHTA and CDR2 FQGNSA come from the germline V gene. The J segment lost 4 bases and the V segment lost 5 bases, leaving 10 bases of the junction unmatched. CDR3 size: 15 residues. The CDR3 DNA sequence: TGTGCCAGCAGCCCTCGGACAGGTCCGGGCTATGGCTACACCTTC. This gives the protein CASSPRTGPGYGYTF.

The genes are TRBV12-3 or TRBV12-4 and TRBJ1-4, with D tentatively TRBD1 (5 bases). The CDR3 is made up of 13 amino acids. V lost 5 bases, J lost 6 bases, and 10 bases lay in between. The CDR3 DNA reads TGTGCCAGCAGTCCAGACAGATATGAAAAACTGTTTTTT. Amino acid sequence: CASSPDRYEKLFF.

The table lists this clonotype with a few counts. This rearrangement joins TRBV29-1 to TRBJ2-1; TRBD1 aligns across 9 bases. J was trimmed by 7 bases and V by 7 bases; bases with no gene match: 14. The germline V gene encodes CDR1 SQVTM and CDR2 ANQGSEA. The CDR3 totals 15 residues. The CDR3 loop is CSGQVPGQGLNEQFF. The DNA of the CDR3 is TGCAGCGGGCAGGTTCCGGGACAGGGTTTGAATGAGCAGTTCTTC.

The gene calls are TRBV6-1 and TRBJ2-7; D gene ambiguous. In germline, CDR1 is MNHNS, CDR2 SASEGT. Trimming pared 3 bases from V and 0 bases from J, leaving 12 bases between. The CDR3 is made up of 15 amino acids. This chain's CDR3 is CASSDPQRSSYEQYF. CDR3 sequence (DNA): TGTGCCAGCAGTGACCCCCAAAGGAGCTCCTACGAGCAGTACTTC.

This clonotype came up a few times. The gene calls are TRBV20-1 and TRBJ2-3; no firm D call. The germline V gene has CDR1 DFQATT and CDR2 SNEGSKA (reference sequence). The CDR3 length is 14 residues. V lost 6 bases to trimming and J lost 2 bases, with 15 bases between them. CDR3 sequence (DNA): TGCAGTGCCCCAGAAAGGTTAAACACAGATACGCAGTATTTT. Amino acid sequence: CSAPERLNTDTQYF.

The chain has TRBV6-2 or TRBV6-3 and TRBJ2-3; 7 bases match TRBD1. This CDR3 comprises 13 residues. J was trimmed by 9 bases and V by 7 bases; bases with no gene match: 10. Germline V gene sequence: CDR1 MNHEY, CDR2 SVGEGT. The CDR3 here is CASNRGSGGTQYF. The CDR3 DNA reads TGTGCCAGCAACAGGGGTTCGGGTGGAACGCAGTATTTT.

The J gene is TRBJ2-7, the V gene TRBV7-2, with 12 bases fitting TRBD2. Looked up from germline, CDR1 is SGHTA and CDR2 is FQGNSA. The CDR3 extends over 15 amino acids. The V gene end was trimmed by 5 bases and the J gene end by 6 bases; junction bases not matched to a gene: 8. CDR3 sequence: CASSPPSGRGSEQYF. The CDR3 nucleotides read TGTGCCAGCAGCCCCCCTAGCGGGAGGGGATCCGAGCAGTACTTC. The complete variable domain, with remaining parts taken from reference TRBV7-2 and TRBJ2-7, reads GAGVSQSPSNKVTEKGKDVELRCDPISGHTALYWYRQSLGQGLEFLIYFQGNSAPDKSGLPSDRFSAERTGGSVSTLTIQRTQQEDSAVYLCASSPPSGRGSEQYFGPGTRLTVT.

The table lists this clonotype with many counts. V is TRBV6-6 and J is TRBJ1-2; 8 bases line up with TRBD1. CDR3 length: 13 residues. Germline values: CDR1 MNHNY, CDR2 SVGAGI (reference sequence). Losses at the gene ends were 5 bases for V and 6 bases for J; bases not matched to a gene: 5. DNA for the CDR3: TGTGCCAGCAGTCACCTGGACAGGGATGGCTACACCTTC. As protein: CASSHLDRDGYTF.

As concerns this clonotype: A much larger clone lies one base from this, so it may be a read error. V and J are TRBV6-6 and TRBJ2-3; the D is unclear. The CDR3 runs to 14 residues. Germline V gives CDR1 MNHNY, CDR2 SVGAGI (reference sequence). This CDR3 reads CASSDSLYTDTQYF. CDR3 DNA sequence: TGTGCCAGCAGTGACTCCCTTTACACAGATACGCAGTATTTT.

The chain couples TRBV5-1 to TRBJ2-7; D is ambiguous. The CDR3 is 13 amino acids. CDR1 is SGHRS, CDR2 YFSETQ, per germline. Trimming left V 5 bases short and J 2 bases short, with 11 bases between. CDR3 in amino acids: CASSRQVTYEQYF. The CDR3 nucleotides are TGCGCCAGCAGTCGCCAAGTCACCTACGAGCAGTACTTC.